Included here is one T cell receptor beta chain sequence, with context. Its antigen is currently unknown. The CDR3 runs to 15 residues. Deletions cut 4 bases from V and 0 bases from J, with 10 bases between. Per the germline V gene, CDR1 is SGHRS and CDR2 is YFSETQ. Blood specimens came from baseline, cycle 4 day 1, and cycle 7 day 1. The sample is drawn from a study of OX40 agonist ivuxolimab in advanced cancers. In the study overall: Every 2 weeks, ivuxolimab was infused into the patients intravenously at between 0.01 and 10 mg/kg. Regarding the study as a whole: The average count of expanded clones was higher among CD8+ T cells than among CD4+. Partial responders receiving 0.1-3.0 mg/kg showed among the lowest clonal expansion.

Only in-frame clones appear in the TCRdb table, and some are missing; sequencing was by immunoSEQ multiplex PCR. The sample yields roughly 32,000 clones, 80% to 85% seen once. The receptor comes from an adult with an advanced solid tumor such as melanoma, head and neck, liver or kidney cancer. The sample in question was CD4+ or CD8+ T cells sorted from blood, obtained in a trial of the OX40 agonist ivuxolimab. V is TRBV5-1 and J is TRBJ2-2; D possibly matches TRBD1 or TRBD2 (5 bases each). This CDR3 reads CASSRDRSNTGELFF. The CDR3 DNA follows: TGCGCCAGCAGCCGGGACCGGTCGAACACCGGGGAGCTGTTTTTT.